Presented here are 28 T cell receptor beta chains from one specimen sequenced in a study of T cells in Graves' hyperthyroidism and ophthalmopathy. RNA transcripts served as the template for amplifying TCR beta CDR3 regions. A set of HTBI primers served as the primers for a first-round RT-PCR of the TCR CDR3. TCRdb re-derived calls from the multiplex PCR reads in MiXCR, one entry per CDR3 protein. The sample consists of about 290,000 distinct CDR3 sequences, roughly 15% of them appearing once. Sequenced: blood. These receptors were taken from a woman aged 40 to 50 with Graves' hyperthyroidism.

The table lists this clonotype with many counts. The CDR3 coding sequence is TGTGCCAGCAGTGAAGCGCTTCTCGACGAGCAGTACTTC. Translation: CASSEALLDEQYF. The chain employs TRBV2 and TRBJ2-7; D unresolved. Germline V CDR1 and CDR2: SNHLY, FYNNEI. The CDR3 spans 13 residues. V was trimmed by 0 bases and J by 5 bases, leaving 8 bases between them.

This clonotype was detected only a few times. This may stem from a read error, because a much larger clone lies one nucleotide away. CDR3 in amino acids: CASSRDSTGKIGSDEKLFF. DNA for the CDR3: TGTGCCAGCAGCCGAGATTCGACAGGGAAAATCGGATCGGACGAAAAACTGTTTTTT. The chain has TRBV3-1 and TRBJ1-4; TRBD1 agrees at 7 bases. CDR3 length: 19 residues. Germline values: CDR1 LGHDT, CDR2 YNNKEL (reference sequence). The V segment lost 4 bases and the J segment 8 bases; nucleotides outside the gene matches: 22.

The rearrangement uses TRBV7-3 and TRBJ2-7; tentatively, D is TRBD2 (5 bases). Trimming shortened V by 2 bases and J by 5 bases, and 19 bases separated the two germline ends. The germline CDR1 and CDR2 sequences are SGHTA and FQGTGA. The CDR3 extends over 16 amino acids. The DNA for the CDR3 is TGTGCCAGCAGCTTATGGTGGGAGCGAACTTTGCACGAGCAGTACTTC. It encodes CASSLWWERTLHEQYF.

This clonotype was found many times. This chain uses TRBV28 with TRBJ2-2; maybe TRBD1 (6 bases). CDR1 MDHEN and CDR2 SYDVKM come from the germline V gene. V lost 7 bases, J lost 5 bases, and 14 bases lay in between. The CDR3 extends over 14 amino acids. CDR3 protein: CASIGRGTTGELFF. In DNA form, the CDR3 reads TGTGCCAGCATTGGCAGGGGAACGACCGGGGAGCTGTTTTTT.

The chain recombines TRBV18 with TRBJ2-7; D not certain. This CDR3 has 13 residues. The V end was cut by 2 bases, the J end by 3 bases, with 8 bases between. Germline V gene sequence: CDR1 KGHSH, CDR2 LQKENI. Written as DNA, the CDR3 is TGTGCCAGCTCACCAGGTTCGGTCTACGAGCAGTACTTC. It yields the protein CASSPGSVYEQYF.

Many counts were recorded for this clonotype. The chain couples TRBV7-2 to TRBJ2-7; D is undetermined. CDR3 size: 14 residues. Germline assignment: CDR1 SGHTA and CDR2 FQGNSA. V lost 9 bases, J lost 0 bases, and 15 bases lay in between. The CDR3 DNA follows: TGTGCCAGTAAATGGGCCCTAAGCTCCTACGAGCAGTACTTC. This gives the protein CASKWALSSYEQYF.

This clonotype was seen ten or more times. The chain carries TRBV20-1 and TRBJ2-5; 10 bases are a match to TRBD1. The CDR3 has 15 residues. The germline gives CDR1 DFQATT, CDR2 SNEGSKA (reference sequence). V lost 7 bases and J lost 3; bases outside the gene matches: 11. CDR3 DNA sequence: TGCAGTGTCAGCGCCGGGACAGGGGCTGAAGAGACCCAGTACTTC. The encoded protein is CSVSAGTGAEETQYF.

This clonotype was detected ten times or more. CDR3 sequence: CASSPVRSEETQYF. The CDR3 DNA sequence: TGTGCCAGCAGCCCGGTACGGAGTGAGGAGACCCAGTACTTC. The rearrangement joins TRBV5-5 to TRBJ2-5; D remains ambiguous. Trimming shortened V by 4 bases and J by 5 bases, and 15 bases separated the two germline ends. CDR3 length: 14 amino acids. Germline V CDR1 and CDR2: SGHKS, YYEKEE (reference sequence).

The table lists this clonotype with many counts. The CDR3 sequence: CASTPGQGDIQYF. CDR3 nucleotide sequence: TGTGCCAGCACTCCGGGACAGGGAGACATTCAGTACTTC. The rearrangement joins TRBV7-9 to TRBJ2-4; 9 bases align to TRBD1. Germline V gene sequence: CDR1 SEHNR, CDR2 FQNEAQ (reference sequence). CDR3 length: 13 amino acids. The ends lost 7 bases at V and 8 bases at J; junction bases unmatched: 6.

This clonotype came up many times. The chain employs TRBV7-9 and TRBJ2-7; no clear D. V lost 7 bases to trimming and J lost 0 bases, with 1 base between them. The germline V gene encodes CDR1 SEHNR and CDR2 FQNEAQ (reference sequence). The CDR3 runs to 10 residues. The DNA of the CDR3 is TGTGCCAGCACCTCCTACGAGCAGTACTTC. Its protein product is CASTSYEQYF.

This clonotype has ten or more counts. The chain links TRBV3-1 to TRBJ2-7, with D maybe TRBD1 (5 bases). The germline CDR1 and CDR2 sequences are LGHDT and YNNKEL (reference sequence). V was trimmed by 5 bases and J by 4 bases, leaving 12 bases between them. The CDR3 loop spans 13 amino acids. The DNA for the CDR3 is TGTGCCAGCAGCGGCCAGGGCGCGTACGAGCAGTACTTC. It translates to CASSGQGAYEQYF.

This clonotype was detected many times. The CDR3 is CATSRDRGGTEAFF. For the CDR3, the DNA is TGTGCCACCAGCAGAGACAGGGGGGGCACTGAAGCTTTCTTT. The V gene is TRBV15, the J gene TRBJ1-1, with 7 positions matching TRBD1. CDR1 and CDR2 from the germline V gene are LNHNV and YYDKDF (reference sequence). The J segment lost 4 bases and the V segment lost 0 bases, leaving 2 bases of the junction unmatched. The CDR3 consists of 14 residues.

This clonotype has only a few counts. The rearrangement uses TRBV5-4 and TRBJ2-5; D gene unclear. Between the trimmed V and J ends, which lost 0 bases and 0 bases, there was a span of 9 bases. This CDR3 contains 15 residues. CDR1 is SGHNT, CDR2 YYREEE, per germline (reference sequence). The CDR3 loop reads CASSLGSGNQETQYF. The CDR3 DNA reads TGTGCCAGCAGCTTGGGATCTGGGAACCAAGAGACCCAGTACTTC.

The CDR3 region is CASSFSDQPQHF. DNA of the CDR3: TGTGCCAGCAGTTTTTCCGATCAGCCCCAGCATTTT. The chain combines TRBV28 with TRBJ1-5; D is unclear. CDR1 and CDR2 (germline): MDHEN, SYDVKM. The CDR3 has 12 residues. V shed 3 bases and J shed 5 bases, with 5 bases lying between them.

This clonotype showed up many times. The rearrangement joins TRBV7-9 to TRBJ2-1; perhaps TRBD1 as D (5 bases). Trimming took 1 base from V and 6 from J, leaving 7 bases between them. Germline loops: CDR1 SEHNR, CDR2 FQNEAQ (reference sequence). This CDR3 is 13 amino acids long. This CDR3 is CASSLVGANEQFF. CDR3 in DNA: TGTGCCAGCAGCTTAGTAGGGGCCAATGAGCAGTTCTTC.

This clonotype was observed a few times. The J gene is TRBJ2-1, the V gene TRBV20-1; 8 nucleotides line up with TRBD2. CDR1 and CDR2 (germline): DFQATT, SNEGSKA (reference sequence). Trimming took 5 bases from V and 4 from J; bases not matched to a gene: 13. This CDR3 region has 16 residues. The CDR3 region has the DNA TGCAGTGCTCGGGGGGGCGAAAGCGTGGGTTACAATGAGCAGTTCTTC. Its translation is CSARGGESVGYNEQFF.

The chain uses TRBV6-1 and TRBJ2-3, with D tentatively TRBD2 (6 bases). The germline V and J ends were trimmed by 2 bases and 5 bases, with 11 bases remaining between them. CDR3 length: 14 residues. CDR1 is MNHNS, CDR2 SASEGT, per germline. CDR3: CASSEPGLRDTQYF. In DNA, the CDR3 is TGTGCCAGCAGTGAACCGGGACTGAGAGATACGCAGTATTTT.

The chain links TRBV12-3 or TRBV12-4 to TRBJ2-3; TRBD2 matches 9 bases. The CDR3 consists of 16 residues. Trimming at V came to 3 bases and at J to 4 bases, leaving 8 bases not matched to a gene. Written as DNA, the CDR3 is TGTGCCAGCAGTTTGGCTAGCGGGATAGAGGCAGATACGCAGTATTTT. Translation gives CASSLASGIEADTQYF.

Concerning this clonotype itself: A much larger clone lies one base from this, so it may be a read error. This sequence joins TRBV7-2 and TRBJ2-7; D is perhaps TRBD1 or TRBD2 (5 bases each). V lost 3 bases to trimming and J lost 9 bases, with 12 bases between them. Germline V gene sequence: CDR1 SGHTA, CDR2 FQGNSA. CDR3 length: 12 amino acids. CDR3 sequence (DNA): TGTGCCAGCAGCTTCTCGGGTGGGGGGCAGTACTTC. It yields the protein CASSFSGGGQYF.

CDR3: CASSLRQAYNSPLHF. The CDR3 DNA reads TGTGCCAGCAGCCTTCGACAGGCCTATAATTCACCCCTCCACTTT. The chain couples TRBV2 to TRBJ1-6; perhaps TRBD1 as D (6 bases). CDR1 and CDR2 from the germline V gene are SNHLY and FYNNEI. Trimming pared 6 bases from V and 2 bases from J, leaving 11 bases between. This CDR3 comprises 15 residues.

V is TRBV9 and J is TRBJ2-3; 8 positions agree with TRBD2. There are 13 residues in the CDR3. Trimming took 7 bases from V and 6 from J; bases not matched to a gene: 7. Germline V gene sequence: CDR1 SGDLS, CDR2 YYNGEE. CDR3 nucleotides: TGTGCCAGCCGGGGGGGTCCCGGGGATACGCAGTATTTT. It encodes CASRGGPGDTQYF.

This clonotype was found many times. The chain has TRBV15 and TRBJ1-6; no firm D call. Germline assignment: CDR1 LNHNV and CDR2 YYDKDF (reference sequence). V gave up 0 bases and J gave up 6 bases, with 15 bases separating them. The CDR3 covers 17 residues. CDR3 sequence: CATSRDVGGNTNSPLHF. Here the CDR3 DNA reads TGTGCCACCAGCAGAGATGTAGGCGGAAACACTAATTCACCCCTCCACTTT.

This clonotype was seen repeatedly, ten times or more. The CDR3 region is CATSTGRTATNEKLFF. For the CDR3, the DNA is TGTGCCACCAGCACCGGACGGACTGCAACTAATGAAAAACTGTTTTTT. The genes are TRBV15 and TRBJ1-4; D is unresolved. There are 16 residues in the CDR3. Trimming pared 4 bases from V and 0 bases from J, leaving 12 bases between. Germline CDR1 reads LNHNV; CDR2 reads YYDKDF (reference sequence).

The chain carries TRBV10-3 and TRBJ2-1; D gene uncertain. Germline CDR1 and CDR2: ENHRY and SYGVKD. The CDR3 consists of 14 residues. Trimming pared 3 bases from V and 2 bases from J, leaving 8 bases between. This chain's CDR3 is CAISDPRTYNEQFF. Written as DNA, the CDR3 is TGTGCCATCAGTGACCCTAGGACCTACAATGAGCAGTTCTTC.

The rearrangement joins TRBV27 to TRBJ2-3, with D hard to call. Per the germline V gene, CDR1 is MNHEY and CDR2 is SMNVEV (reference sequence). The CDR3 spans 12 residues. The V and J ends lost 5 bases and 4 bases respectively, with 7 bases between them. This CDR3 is CASSASSDTQYF. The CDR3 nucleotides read TGTGCCAGCAGTGCGAGCTCAGATACGCAGTATTTT.

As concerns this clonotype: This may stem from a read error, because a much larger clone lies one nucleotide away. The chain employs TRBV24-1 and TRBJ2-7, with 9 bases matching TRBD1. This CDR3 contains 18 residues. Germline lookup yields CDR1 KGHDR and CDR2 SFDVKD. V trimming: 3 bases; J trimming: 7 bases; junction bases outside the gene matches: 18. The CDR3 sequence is CATSDSPRLGQGVGEQYF. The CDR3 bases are TGTGCCACCAGTGATAGCCCCCGGCTGGGACAGGGTGTTGGGGAGCAGTACTTC.

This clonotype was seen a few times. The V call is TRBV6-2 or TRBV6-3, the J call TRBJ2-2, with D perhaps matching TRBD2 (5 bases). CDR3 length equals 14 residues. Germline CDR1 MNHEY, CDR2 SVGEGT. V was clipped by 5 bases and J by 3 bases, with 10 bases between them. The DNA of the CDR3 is TGTGCCAGCAGTAATGGGGAGCACACCGGGGAGCTGTTTTTT. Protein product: CASSNGEHTGELFF.

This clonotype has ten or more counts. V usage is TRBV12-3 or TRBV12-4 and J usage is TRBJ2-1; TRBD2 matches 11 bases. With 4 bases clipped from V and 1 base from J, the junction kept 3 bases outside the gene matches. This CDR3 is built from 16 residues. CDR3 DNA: TGTGCCAGCAGTTCGATAGCGGGAGGGTCCTACAATGAGCAGTTCTTC. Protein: CASSSIAGGSYNEQFF.